These 27 T cell receptor beta chains came from one sample sequenced in a study of blood T cell repertoires in COVID-19. The repertoire was sequenced with immunoSEQ multiplex PCR; TCRdb's copy has only in-frame clones and lacks some. The sample has over 250,000 clones, around 87% seen once. The sample consisted of peripheral blood. The receptors were sampled from a woman aged 40 to 50 who had recovered from COVID-19.

The V gene is TRBV5-1, the J gene TRBJ1-5, with D unclear. CDR1 is SGHRS and CDR2 is YFSETQ in the germline V gene. V dropped 0 bases and J dropped 4 bases, with 8 bases sitting between them. The CDR3 spans 14 residues. In nucleotides, the CDR3 is TGCGCCAGCAGCTTGGGGGCAGAGAATCAGCCCCAGCATTTT. This codes for CASSLGAENQPQHF. The variable domain in full, completed from reference TRBV5-1 and TRBJ1-5, reads KAGVTQTPRYLIKTRGQQVTLSCSPISGHRSVSWYQQTPGQGLQFLFEYFSETQRNKGNFPGRFSGRQFSNSRSEMNVSTLELGDSALYLCASSLGAENQPQHFGDGTRLSIL.

V and J are TRBV5-1 and TRBJ1-2; D is undetermined. The germline V and J ends were trimmed by 5 bases and 2 bases, with 13 bases remaining between them. The CDR3 spans 14 residues. Per germline, CDR1 SGHRS and CDR2 YFSETQ. The CDR3 is CASSPGTRNYGYTF. In DNA form, the CDR3 reads TGCGCCAGCAGTCCCGGTACGAGGAACTATGGCTACACCTTC.

The chain carries TRBV5-4 and TRBJ2-3, with a weak D call TRBD2 (6 bases). This CDR3 comprises 13 residues. From germline, CDR1 is SGHNT and CDR2 YYREEE (reference sequence). V was shortened by 4 bases and J by 2 bases, with 8 bases between the two germline ends. The CDR3 DNA sequence: TGTGCCAGCAGCCCGGGGGTCACAGATACGCAGTATTTT. Its translation: CASSPGVTDTQYF.

The gene calls are TRBV7-6 and TRBJ2-2, with D perhaps TRBD2 (7 bases). V shed 5 bases and J shed 3 bases, with 16 bases lying between them. The CDR3 totals 16 residues. CDR1 is SGHVS and CDR2 is FNYEAQ in the germline V gene. The CDR3 spells CASSPRAGAYTGELFF. The CDR3 nucleotides are TGTGCCAGCAGCCCCCGGGCGGGGGCGTACACCGGGGAGCTGTTTTTT.

The chain combines TRBV30 with TRBJ2-5; 10 bases are shared with TRBD2. V shed 3 bases and J 0 bases; nucleotides not matched to a gene: 7. The V gene's germline CDR1 is GTSNPN and CDR2 SVGIG (reference sequence). The CDR3 length is 16 residues. CDR3 in amino acids: CAWRGTTSGYQETQYF. The CDR3 coding sequence is TGTGCCTGGAGGGGGACGACTAGCGGGTACCAAGAGACCCAGTACTTC.

CDR3 residues: CASSFREGDGYTF. In DNA form, the CDR3 reads TGTGCCAGCAGTTTCAGGGAAGGGGATGGCTACACCTTC. This sequence joins TRBV12-3 or TRBV12-4 and TRBJ1-2; D possibly corresponds to TRBD1 (5 bases). The ends were cut back, 3 bases at V and 6 bases at J, with 11 bases in the middle. This CDR3 region has 13 residues.

In nucleotides, the CDR3 is TGTGCCAGCAGCTTACCTGAGCAGGGCAAGAAGCCCCAGCATTTT. Amino acid sequence: CASSLPEQGKKPQHF. The rearrangement joins TRBV7-2 to TRBJ1-5; a weak D match, TRBD1 (5 bases). V was trimmed by 2 bases and J by 8 bases, leaving 16 bases between them. The CDR3 contains 15 residues. CDR1 is SGHTA, CDR2 FQGNSA, per germline.

This clone appeared once. The chain couples TRBV18 to TRBJ1-3; D gene uncertain. The germline V gene has CDR1 KGHSH and CDR2 LQKENI. This CDR3 contains 14 residues. V shed 0 bases and J shed 9 bases, with 12 bases lying between them. CDR3 loop: CASSPPLMSGTIYF. DNA of the CDR3: TGTGCCAGCTCACCACCGTTAATGAGTGGCACCATATATTTT.

This clone was counted a few times. The gene calls are TRBV30 and TRBJ1-2, with a possible D match to TRBD1 (5 bases). The V end lost 6 bases, the J end lost 2 bases, and 19 bases lay between the germline ends. Germline V gene data show CDR1 as GTSNPN and CDR2 as SVGIG (reference sequence). The CDR3 loop spans 15 amino acids. The CDR3 is CACLIGAHPNYGYTF. The CDR3 region has the DNA TGTGCCTGCCTGATAGGGGCTCACCCAAACTATGGCTACACCTTC. Using reference TRBV30 and TRBJ1-2 for the parts outside the CDR3, the full variable domain is SQTIHQWPATLVQPVGSPLSLECTVEGTSNPNLYWYRQAAGRGLQLLFYSVGIGQISSEVPQNLSASRPQDRQFILSSKKLLLSDSGFYLCACLIGAHPNYGYTFGSGTRLTVV.

V usage is TRBV2 and J usage is TRBJ1-6; D gene unclear. This CDR3 has 15 amino acids. Germline V CDR1 and CDR2: SNHLY, FYNNEI. V was clipped by 3 bases and J by 7 bases, with 13 bases between them. CDR3 amino acids: CASSDRGGSNSPLHF. CDR3 nucleotides: TGTGCCAGCAGTGATCGGGGTGGTTCCAATTCACCCCTCCACTTT.

The rearrangement joins TRBV5-5 to TRBJ2-7; TRBD2 matches 7 bases. Germline V gives CDR1 SGHKS, CDR2 YYEKEE (reference sequence). The V segment lost 2 bases and the J segment 5 bases; nucleotides outside the gene matches: 16. The CDR3 spans 17 residues. The CDR3 region is CASSLAKPGGPVNEQYF. In DNA, the CDR3 is TGTGCCAGCAGCTTAGCTAAACCGGGGGGACCTGTCAACGAGCAGTACTTC.

V gene TRBV2 combines with J gene TRBJ1-4, with D possibly being TRBD1 (5 bases). CDR1 SNHLY and CDR2 FYNNEI come from the germline V gene. This CDR3 has 15 residues. Trimming took 3 bases from V and 2 from J, leaving 10 bases between them. This CDR3 is CASSDAGRTNEKLFF. The CDR3 nucleotides read TGTGCCAGCAGTGACGCAGGGAGGACTAATGAAAAACTGTTTTTT.

The gene calls are TRBV15 and TRBJ1-3; D unresolved. V was pared by 4 bases and J by 0 bases, with 7 bases between. Germline V gene sequence: CDR1 LNHNV, CDR2 YYDKDF (reference sequence). The CDR3 runs 14 residues. This CDR3 reads CATSMTSSGNTIYF. The CDR3 DNA sequence: TGTGCCACCAGCATGACAAGCTCTGGAAACACCATATATTTT.

The rearrangement joins TRBV19 to TRBJ2-1, with a weak D call TRBD2 (6 bases). This CDR3 is 14 amino acids long. Per the germline V gene, CDR1 is LNHDA and CDR2 is SQIVND (reference sequence). V lost 4 bases and J lost 9, with 16 bases in between. In DNA form, the CDR3 reads TGTGCCAGTAGTACACCCCCTCAGGGAGGTGAGCAGTTCTTC. Residues: CASSTPPQGGEQFF. The full variable domain, its missing parts supplied by reference TRBV19 and TRBJ2-1, is DGGITQSPKYLFRKEGQNVTLSCEQNLNHDAMYWYRQDPGQGLRLIYYSQIVNDFQKGDIAEGYSVSREKKESFPLTVTSAQKNPTAFYLCASSTPPQGGEQFFGPGTRLTVL.

The chain links TRBV27 to TRBJ1-6, with D hard to call. This CDR3 is 14 amino acids long. The V end was cut by 5 bases, the J end by 4 bases, with 9 bases between. Germline CDR1 reads MNHEY; CDR2 reads SMNVEV (reference sequence). CDR3: CASSRDIYNSPLHF. The CDR3 nucleotides read TGTGCCAGCAGTCGTGACATTTATAATTCACCCCTCCACTTT.

This sequence joins TRBV5-1 and TRBJ1-2, with a tentative D call TRBD1 (6 bases). The length of the CDR3 is 14 residues. V lost 1 base to trimming and J lost 6 bases, with 13 bases between them. Per the germline V gene, CDR1 is SGHRS and CDR2 is YFSETQ. This CDR3 reads CASSLTNQGNGYTF. The CDR3 DNA reads TGCGCCAGCAGCTTGACCAATCAGGGGAATGGCTACACCTTC.

The chain combines TRBV27 with TRBJ1-1, with 7 bases lining up with TRBD1. The junction had 7 bases not matched to a gene; V was cut back by 3 bases and J by 0 bases. CDR3 size: 16 residues. CDR1 is MNHEY and CDR2 is SMNVEV in the germline V gene (reference sequence). This chain's CDR3 is CASSLASTGMNTEAFF. CDR3 nucleotide sequence: TGTGCCAGCAGTTTGGCCTCGACAGGGATGAACACTGAAGCTTTCTTT.

The chain couples TRBV27 to TRBJ1-2; 10 bases map to TRBD1. This CDR3 region has 15 residues. CDR1 is MNHEY and CDR2 is SMNVEV in the germline V gene (reference sequence). V lost 4 bases, J lost 3 bases, and 5 bases stayed unmatched. The CDR3 DNA is TGTGCCAGCAGTTCTTTGGGGACAGGGGACTATGGCTACACCTTC. It is translated as CASSSLGTGDYGYTF.

The chain employs TRBV10-2 and TRBJ2-7; D may be TRBD1 (5 bases). This CDR3 region has 13 residues. Trimming left V 6 bases short and J 3 bases short, with 12 bases between. Germline V gives CDR1 WSHSY, CDR2 SAAADI. The CDR3 DNA follows: TGCGCCAGCAGGCACACAGGTTACTACGAGCAGTACTTC. Translation: CASRHTGYYEQYF.

The chain recombines TRBV2 with TRBJ1-5, with 10 bases fitting TRBD1. The CDR3 spans 16 residues. V shed 8 bases and J 4 bases; nucleotides not matched to a gene: 11. Germline assignment: CDR1 SNHLY and CDR2 FYNNEI. The CDR3 DNA reads as TGTGCCAGCTCCCGGGACAGGGGACCAAGAAATCAGCCCCAGCATTTT. As protein: CASSRDRGPRNQPQHF.

The chain carries TRBV6-6 and TRBJ2-7; TRBD2 is a possible D gene (5 bases). Trimming removed 7 bases from V and 7 bases from J, with 26 bases in between. Germline V lookup: CDR1 MNHNY, CDR2 SVGAGI (reference sequence). The CDR3 extends over 16 amino acids. The CDR3 nucleotides are TGTGCCAGCACGGTCACGGGCGCGGGTACCGGGCGAGAGCAGTACTTC. It is translated as CASTVTGAGTGREQYF.

CDR3 nucleotide sequence: TGTGCCTGGAGTGGGGGGACAGGGGGATACAATGAGCAGTTCTTC. Its protein is CAWSGGTGGYNEQFF. The J gene is TRBJ2-1, the V gene TRBV30; 11 bases agree with TRBD1. CDR3 size: 15 residues. V lost 1 base to trimming and J lost 4 bases; unmatched junction nucleotides: 3. CDR1 GTSNPN and CDR2 SVGIG come from the germline V gene (reference sequence).

The chain links TRBV15 to TRBJ2-7; 9 positions agree with TRBD1. The germline CDR1 and CDR2 sequences are LNHNV and YYDKDF (reference sequence). This CDR3 is 14 amino acids long. V was pared by 5 bases and J by 3 bases, with 5 bases of the junction left unmatched. In nucleotides, the CDR3 is TGTGCCACCAGCCCCCGACAGGGGGACTACGAGCAGTACTTC. It is translated as CATSPRQGDYEQYF.

The genes are TRBV5-4 and TRBJ1-1; no clear D gene. V was cut by 0 bases and J by 0 bases, with 15 bases left in between. The CDR3 runs to 17 residues. Germline V CDR1 and CDR2: SGHNT, YYREEE (reference sequence). The CDR3 reads CASSLAGSRSMNTEAFF. CDR3 nucleotides: TGTGCCAGCAGCTTGGCTGGAAGCAGGTCCATGAACACTGAAGCTTTCTTT.

This clone showed up just once. The chain employs TRBV6-5 and TRBJ1-1; TRBD1 is a possible D gene (5 bases). Germline CDR1 is MNHEY and CDR2 is SVGAGI. V dropped 6 bases and J dropped 1 base, with 15 bases sitting between them. The CDR3 length is 15 residues. This chain's CDR3 is CASSHIRVRNTEAFF. The CDR3 DNA reads TGTGCCAGCAGCCACATCAGGGTGAGGAACACTGAAGCTTTCTTT.

The V call is TRBV6-2 or TRBV6-3, the J call TRBJ1-1; no firm D call. Between the trimmed V and J ends, which lost 6 bases and 3 bases, there was a span of 11 bases. The CDR3 runs to 13 residues. Germline V gives CDR1 MNHEY, CDR2 SVGEGT. CDR3 protein: CASSGDYYTEAFF. CDR3 bases: TGTGCCAGCAGCGGAGACTATTACACTGAAGCTTTCTTT.

V is TRBV11-2 and J is TRBJ2-7, with 9 bases that match TRBD2. Germline trimming cut 5 bases from V and 4 bases from J; bases unmatched to any gene: 6. The CDR3 totals 14 residues. From germline, CDR1 is SGHAT and CDR2 FQNNGV. CDR3: CASSPQRGVYEQYF. The CDR3 nucleotides read TGTGCCAGCAGCCCGCAGCGGGGGGTGTACGAGCAGTACTTC.